This TCR beta chain was identified in a study of graft-versus-host responses after intestinal transplantation. Study-level background: Transplants given to recipients were multivisceral, liver-intestinal, or isolated intestinal. Tacrolimus and steroids were given for about 3 years to all recipients after anti-thymocyte globulin induction. The study's findings and limits: Patients with graft-donor T cell macrochimerism had high graft-versus-host to host-versus-graft clonal ratios in allografts.

Sequencing used immunoSEQ multiplex PCR; TCRdb keeps in-frame clones, though not all of them. Altogether 98,000 or so clones are present, roughly 88% being singletons, with the ten largest covering roughly 1.4%. The J segment lost 6 bases and the V segment lost 4 bases, leaving 8 bases of the junction unmatched. Germline values: CDR1 SGHVS, CDR2 FQNEAQ. The CDR3 is 15 amino acids. This clone was seen only once. Antigen unknown. The rearrangement joins TRBV7-8 to TRBJ1-5; TRBD1 matches 8 bases. This clonotype originated in a human patient who received an intestinal transplant, so some T cells may come from the graft donor. This sample comprised PBMCs, obtained 255 days after intestinal transplant. The DNA for the CDR3 is TGTGCCAGCAGCTCCTGGCGGACAGGGACTCAGCCCCAGCATTTT. This sequence encodes CASSSWRTGTQPQHF. Drawing the rest from reference TRBV7-8 and TRBJ1-5, the complete variable domain is GAGVSQSPRYKVAKRGQDVALRCDPISGHVSLFWYQQALGQGPEFLTYFQNEAQLDKSGLPSDRFFAERPEGSVSTLKIQRTQQEDSAVYLCASSSWRTGTQPQHFGDGTRLSIL.